Ten or more counts support the clone carrying this T cell receptor (beta chain). No antigen is known for it. The germline gives CDR1 DFQATT, CDR2 SNEGSKA (reference sequence). The CDR3 runs 13 residues. With 6 bases removed from V and 3 bases from J, the gap between germline ends came to 13 bases. The data derive from a study of response to subunit inactivated influenza vaccine. TCRdb re-called the RT-PCR reads with MiXCR, one entry per CDR3 protein. The sample yields 800,000 to 1,000,000 distinct CDR3 sequences, over 20% seen once. Study results and caveats: Researchers suggested that each seasonal influenza vaccination recruits few new T cells.

The genes are TRBV20-1 and TRBJ2-3; perhaps TRBD2 as D (6 bases). The TCR comes from a man aged 50-60 years who received an inactivated influenza vaccine. The input for sequencing was PBMCs from blood, taken roughly 5 days after vaccination. The CDR3 is CSAPLAGTDTQYF. In DNA, the CDR3 is TGCAGTGCCCCACTTGCGGGGACAGATACGCAGTATTTT.